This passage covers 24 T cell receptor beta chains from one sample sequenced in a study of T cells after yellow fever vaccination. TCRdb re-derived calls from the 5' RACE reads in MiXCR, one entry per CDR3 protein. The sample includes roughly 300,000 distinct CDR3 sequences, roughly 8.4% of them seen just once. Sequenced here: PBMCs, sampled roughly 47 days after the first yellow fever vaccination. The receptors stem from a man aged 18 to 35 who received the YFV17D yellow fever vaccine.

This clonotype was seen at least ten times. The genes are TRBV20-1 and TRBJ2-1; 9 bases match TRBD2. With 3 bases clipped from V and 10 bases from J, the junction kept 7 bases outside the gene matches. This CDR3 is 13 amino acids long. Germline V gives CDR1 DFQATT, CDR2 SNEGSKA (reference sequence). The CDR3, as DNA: TGCAGTGCTAGGTCTAGCGGGGCAGGAGAGCAGTTCTTC. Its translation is CSARSSGAGEQFF.

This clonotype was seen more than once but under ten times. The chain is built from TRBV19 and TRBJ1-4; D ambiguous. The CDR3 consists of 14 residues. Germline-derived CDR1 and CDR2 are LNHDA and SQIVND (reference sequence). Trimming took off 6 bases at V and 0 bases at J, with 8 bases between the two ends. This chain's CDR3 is CASSDTATNEKLFF. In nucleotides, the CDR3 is TGTGCCAGTAGCGACACTGCAACTAATGAAAAACTGTTTTTT.

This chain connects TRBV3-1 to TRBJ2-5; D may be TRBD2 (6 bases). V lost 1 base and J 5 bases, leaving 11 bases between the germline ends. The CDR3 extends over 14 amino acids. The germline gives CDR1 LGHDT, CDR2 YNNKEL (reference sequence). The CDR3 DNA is TGTGCCAGCAGCCAAGTACTAGCACGGGAGACCCAGTACTTC. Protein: CASSQVLARETQYF.

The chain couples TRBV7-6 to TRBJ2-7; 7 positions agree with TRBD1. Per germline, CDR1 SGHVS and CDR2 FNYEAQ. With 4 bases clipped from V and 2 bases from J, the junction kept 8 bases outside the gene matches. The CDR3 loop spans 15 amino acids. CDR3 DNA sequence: TGTGCCAGCAGCTCCGACGACGGGACAGCCTACGAGCAGTACTTC. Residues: CASSSDDGTAYEQYF. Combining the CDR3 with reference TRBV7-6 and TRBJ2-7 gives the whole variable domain GAGVSQSPRYKVTKRGQDVALRCDPISGHVSLYWYRQALGQGPEFLTYFNYEAQQDKSGLPNDRFSAERPEGSISTLTIQRTEQRDSAMYRCASSSDDGTAYEQYFGPGTRLTVT.

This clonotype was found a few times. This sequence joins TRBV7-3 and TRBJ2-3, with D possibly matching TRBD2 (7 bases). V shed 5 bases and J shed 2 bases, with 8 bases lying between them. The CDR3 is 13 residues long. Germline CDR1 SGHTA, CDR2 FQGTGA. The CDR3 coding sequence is TGTGCCAGCAGCGCGGGGGCCACAGATACGCAGTATTTT. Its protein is CASSAGATDTQYF. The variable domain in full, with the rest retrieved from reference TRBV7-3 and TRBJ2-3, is GAGVSQTPSNKVTEKGKYVELRCDPISGHTALYWYRQSLGQGPEFLIYFQGTGAADDSGLPNDRFFAVRPEGSVSTLKIQRTERGDSAVYLCASSAGATDTQYFGPGTRLTVL.

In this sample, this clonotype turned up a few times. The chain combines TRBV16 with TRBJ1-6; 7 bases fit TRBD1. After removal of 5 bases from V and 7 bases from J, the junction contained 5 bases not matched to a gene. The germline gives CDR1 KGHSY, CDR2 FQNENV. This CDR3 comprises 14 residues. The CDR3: CASSTGAKNSPLHF. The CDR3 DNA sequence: TGTGCCAGCAGCACAGGGGCCAAGAATTCACCCCTCCACTTT. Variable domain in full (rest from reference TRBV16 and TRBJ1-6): GEEVAQTPKHLVRGEGQKAKLYCAPIKGHSYVFWYQQVLKNEFKFLISFQNENVFDETGMPKERFSAKCLPNSPCSLEIQATKLEDSAVYFCASSTGAKNSPLHFGNGTRLTVT.

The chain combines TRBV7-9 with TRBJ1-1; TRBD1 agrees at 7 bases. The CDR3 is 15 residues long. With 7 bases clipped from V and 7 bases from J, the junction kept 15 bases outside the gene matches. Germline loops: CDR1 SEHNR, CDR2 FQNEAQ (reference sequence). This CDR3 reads CASIMDRRGYSEAFF. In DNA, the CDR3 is TGTGCCAGCATTATGGACAGGAGGGGATACAGTGAAGCTTTCTTT.

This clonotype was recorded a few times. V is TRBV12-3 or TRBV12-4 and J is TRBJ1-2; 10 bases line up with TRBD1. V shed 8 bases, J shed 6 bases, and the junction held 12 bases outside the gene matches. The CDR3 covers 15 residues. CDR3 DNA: TGTGCCAGCCGCCCTTGGGGACAGGGGACTGATGGCTACACCTTC. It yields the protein CASRPWGQGTDGYTF.

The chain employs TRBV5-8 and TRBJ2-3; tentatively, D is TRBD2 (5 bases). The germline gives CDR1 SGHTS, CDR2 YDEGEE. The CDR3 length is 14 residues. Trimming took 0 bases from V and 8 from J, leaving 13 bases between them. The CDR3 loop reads CASSLAAYGSTQYF. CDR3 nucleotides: TGTGCCAGCAGCTTGGCGGCCTATGGGAGTACGCAGTATTTT. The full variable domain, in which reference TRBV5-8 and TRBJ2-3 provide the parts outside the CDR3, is EAGVTQSPTHLIKTRGQQATLRCSPISGHTSVYWYQQALGLGLQFLLWYDEGEERNRGNFPPRFSGRQFPNYSSELNVNALELEDSALYLCASSLAAYGSTQYFGPGTRLTVL.

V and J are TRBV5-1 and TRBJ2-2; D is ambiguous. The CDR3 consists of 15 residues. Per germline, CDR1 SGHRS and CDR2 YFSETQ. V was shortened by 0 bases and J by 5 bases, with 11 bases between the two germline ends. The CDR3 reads CASSLDTSPTGELFF. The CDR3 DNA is TGCGCCAGCAGCTTGGACACCAGCCCTACCGGGGAGCTGTTTTTT.

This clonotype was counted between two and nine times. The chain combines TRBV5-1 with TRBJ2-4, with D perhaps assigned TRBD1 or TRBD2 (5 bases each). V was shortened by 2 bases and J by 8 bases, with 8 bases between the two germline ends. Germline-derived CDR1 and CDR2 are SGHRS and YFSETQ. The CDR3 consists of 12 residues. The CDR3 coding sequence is TGCGCCAGCAGCTTAATGGGGGACATTCAGTACTTC. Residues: CASSLMGDIQYF.

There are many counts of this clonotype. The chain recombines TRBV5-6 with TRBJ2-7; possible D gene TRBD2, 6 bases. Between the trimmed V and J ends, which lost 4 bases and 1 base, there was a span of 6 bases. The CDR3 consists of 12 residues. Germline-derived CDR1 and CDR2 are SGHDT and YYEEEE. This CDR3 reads CASSGTSYEQYF. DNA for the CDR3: TGTGCCAGCAGCGGGACTTCCTACGAGCAGTACTTC.

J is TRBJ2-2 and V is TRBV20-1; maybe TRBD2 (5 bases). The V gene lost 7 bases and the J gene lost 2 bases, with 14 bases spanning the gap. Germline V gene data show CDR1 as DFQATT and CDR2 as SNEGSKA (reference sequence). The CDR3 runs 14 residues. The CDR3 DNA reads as TGCAGTGGATTGCAGGACTTTAACACCGGGGAGCTGTTTTTT. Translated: CSGLQDFNTGELFF.

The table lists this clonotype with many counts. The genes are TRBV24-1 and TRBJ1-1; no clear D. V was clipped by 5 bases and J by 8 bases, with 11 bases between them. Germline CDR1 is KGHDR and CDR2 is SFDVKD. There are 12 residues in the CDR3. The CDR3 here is CATSGPLGEAFF. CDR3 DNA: TGTGCCACCAGTGGCCCCTTGGGGGAAGCTTTCTTT.

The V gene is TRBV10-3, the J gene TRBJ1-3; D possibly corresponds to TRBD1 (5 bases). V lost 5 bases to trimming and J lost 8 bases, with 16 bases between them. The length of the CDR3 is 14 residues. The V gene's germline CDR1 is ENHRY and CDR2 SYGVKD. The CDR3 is CAISFQGPLDTIYF. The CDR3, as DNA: TGTGCCATCAGTTTCCAGGGTCCCCTCGACACCATATATTTT.

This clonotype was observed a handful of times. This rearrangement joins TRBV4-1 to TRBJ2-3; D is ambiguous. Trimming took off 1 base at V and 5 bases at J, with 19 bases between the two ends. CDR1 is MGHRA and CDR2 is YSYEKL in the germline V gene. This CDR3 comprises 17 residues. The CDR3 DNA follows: TGCGCCAGCAGCCAAGCCGAACTCCTGACCATACAAGATACGCAGTATTTT. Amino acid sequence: CASSQAELLTIQDTQYF.

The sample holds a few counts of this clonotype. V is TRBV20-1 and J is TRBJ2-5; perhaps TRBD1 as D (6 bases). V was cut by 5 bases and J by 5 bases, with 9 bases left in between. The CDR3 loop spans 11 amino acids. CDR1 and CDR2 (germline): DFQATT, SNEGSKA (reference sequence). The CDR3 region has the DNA TGCAGTGCTGGGGGCTGGGAGACCCAGTACTTC. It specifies CSAGGWETQYF.

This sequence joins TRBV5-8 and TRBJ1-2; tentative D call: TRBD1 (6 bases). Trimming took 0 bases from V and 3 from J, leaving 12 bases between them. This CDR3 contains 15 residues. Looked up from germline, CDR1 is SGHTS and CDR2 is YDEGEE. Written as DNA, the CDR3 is TGTGCCAGCAGCTTGGCTGACAGGCCCCACTATGGCTACACCTTC. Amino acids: CASSLADRPHYGYTF.

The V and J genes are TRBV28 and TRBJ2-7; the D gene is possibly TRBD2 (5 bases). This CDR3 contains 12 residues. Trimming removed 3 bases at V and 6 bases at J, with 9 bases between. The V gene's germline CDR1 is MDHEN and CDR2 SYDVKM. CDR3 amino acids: CASSFSGSEQYF. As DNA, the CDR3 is TGTGCCAGCAGTTTTTCGGGGTCCGAGCAGTACTTC.

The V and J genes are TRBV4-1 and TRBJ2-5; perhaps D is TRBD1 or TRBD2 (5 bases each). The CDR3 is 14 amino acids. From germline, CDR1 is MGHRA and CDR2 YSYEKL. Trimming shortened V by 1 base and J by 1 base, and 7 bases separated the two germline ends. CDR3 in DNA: TGCGCCAGCAGCCAAGTTGGGGGCCAAGAGACCCAGTACTTC. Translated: CASSQVGGQETQYF.

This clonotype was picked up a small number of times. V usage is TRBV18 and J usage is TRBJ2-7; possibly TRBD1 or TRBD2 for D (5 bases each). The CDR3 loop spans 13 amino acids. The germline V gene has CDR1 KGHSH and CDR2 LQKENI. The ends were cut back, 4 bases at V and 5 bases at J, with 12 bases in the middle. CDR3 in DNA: TGTGCCAGCTCACGGGGTGGGGGAGACGAGCAGTACGTC. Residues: CASSRGGGDEQYV.

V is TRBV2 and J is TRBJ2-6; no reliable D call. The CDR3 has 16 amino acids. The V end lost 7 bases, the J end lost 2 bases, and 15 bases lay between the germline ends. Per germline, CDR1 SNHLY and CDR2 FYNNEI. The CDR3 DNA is TGTGCCAGCAATCTGTGGGAACTTGCTGGGGCCAACGTCCTGACTTTC. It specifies CASNLWELAGANVLTF. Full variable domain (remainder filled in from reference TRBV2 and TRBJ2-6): EPEVTQTPSHQVTQMGQEVILRCVPISNHLYFYWYRQILGQKVEFLVSFYNNEISEKSEIFDDQFSVERPDGSNFTLKIRSTKLEDSAMYFCASNLWELAGANVLTFGAGSRLTVL.

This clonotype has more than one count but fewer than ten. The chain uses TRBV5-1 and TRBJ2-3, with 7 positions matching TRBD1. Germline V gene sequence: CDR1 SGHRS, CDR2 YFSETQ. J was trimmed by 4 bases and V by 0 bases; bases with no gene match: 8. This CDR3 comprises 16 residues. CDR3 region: CASSLDLAGGADTQYF. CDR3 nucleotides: TGCGCCAGCAGCTTGGACTTGGCAGGGGGTGCAGATACGCAGTATTTT.

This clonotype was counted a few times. CDR3 loop: CSVAGGNQPQHF. CDR3 DNA sequence: TGCAGTGTGGCGGGGGGCAATCAGCCCCAGCATTTT. V usage is TRBV20-1 and J usage is TRBJ1-5, with TRBD1 as a possible D gene (5 bases). Per germline, CDR1 DFQATT and CDR2 SNEGSKA (reference sequence). The CDR3 extends over 12 amino acids. V lost 7 bases and J lost 2, with 9 bases in between.